One and the same sample provided the 30 T cell receptor beta chains below, sequenced in a study of T cell clusters in autoimmune cytopenias. One tube held mixed TRB-A and TRB-B primer pools for touch-down PCR. TCRdb re-called the multiplex PCR reads; every CDR3 protein appears as one record, without DNA. The sample holds fewer than 3,500 distinct CDR3 sequences. Each sample's input was roughly 230 ng genomic DNA, 30,000 to 45,000 genome equivalents. The same data also contributed to another study, on T cell repertoires in aging, cancer and after chemotherapy.

Source material: peripheral blood. The receptors here all came from a human donor with an autoimmune cytopenia or autoimmune hepatitis (not recorded which).

Frequency places this clonotype as medium-sized. This chain's CDR3 is CASSIPGVNEQFF. The V gene is TRBV19, the J gene TRBJ2-1; with no DNA, the TCRdb D assignment of TRBD1 cannot be verified. The length of the CDR3 is 13 residues. The germline V gene encodes CDR1 LNHDA and CDR2 SQIVND (reference sequence).

This clonotype is classed as medium-sized (0.01 to 0.1%) by frequency. The chain joins TRBV15 to TRBJ1-6; lacking DNA, the TRBD1 call made by TCRdb goes unchecked. This CDR3 comprises 13 residues. Germline V gene lookup returns CDR1 LNHNV and CDR2 YYDKDF (reference sequence). The CDR3 spells CATGGQDRSPLHF.

This clonotype is labeled large (0.1 to 1%) based on frequency. V and J are TRBV29-1 and TRBJ2-3. Germline V gives CDR1 SQVTM, CDR2 ANQGSEA. The CDR3 is made up of 11 amino acids. CDR3 loop: CSVGRGDFLDF.

This clonotype is medium-sized by frequency. CDR3 residues: CASSPGRGTDTQYF. The chain recombines TRBV19 with TRBJ2-3; TCRdb's D gene call, TRBD2, goes unchecked for lack of DNA. Germline values: CDR1 LNHDA, CDR2 SQIVND (reference sequence). This CDR3 spans 14 amino acids.

The rearrangement uses TRBV19 and TRBJ1-2. Per germline, CDR1 LNHDA and CDR2 SQIVND (reference sequence). There are 13 residues in the CDR3. CDR3 residues: CASSMSFSNGYTF.

Frequency places this clonotype as medium-sized. The chain joins TRBV19 to TRBJ1-4. Looked up from germline, CDR1 is LNHDA and CDR2 is SQIVND (reference sequence). The CDR3 spans 15 residues. CDR3 in amino acids: CASSIIGGGVKKLFF.

By frequency, this clonotype registers medium-sized. The CDR3 here is CASSSWQGAGEKLFF. This rearrangement joins TRBV7-7 to TRBJ1-4; TCRdb's assignment of TRBD1 cannot be checked, as there is no DNA. The germline V gene encodes CDR1 SSHAT and CDR2 FNYEAQ (reference sequence). The length of the CDR3 is 15 residues. The full variable domain, completed using reference TRBV7-7 and TRBJ1-4, is GAGVSQSPRYKVTKRGQDVTLRCDPISSHATLYWYQQALGQGPEFLTYFNYEAQPDKSGLPSDRFSAERPEGSISTLTIQRTEQRDSAMYRCASSSWQGAGEKLFFGSGTQLSVL.

By frequency, this clonotype registers hyperexpanded. V is TRBV11-3 and J is TRBJ2-7; as DNA is missing, the TRBD1 call by TCRdb cannot be tested. This CDR3 is built from 15 residues. Germline lookup yields CDR1 SGHNT and CDR2 YENEEA. The CDR3 sequence is CASSSRDGSSYEQYF.

This clonotype is labeled medium-sized based on frequency. The chain employs TRBV6-5 and TRBJ1-4. Germline loops: CDR1 MNHEY, CDR2 SVGAGI. The CDR3 extends over 13 amino acids. CDR3: CASSYSDGEKLFF.

This clonotype registers medium-sized by frequency. The V and J genes are TRBV12-3 or TRBV12-4 and TRBJ2-1; TCRdb calls TRBD1, which cannot be checked without DNA. The CDR3 has 13 amino acids. The CDR3 protein is CASRRRGLNEQFF.

V and J are TRBV18 and TRBJ1-5; the TRBD1 assignment by TCRdb is unverifiable without DNA. CDR3 length equals 14 residues. Germline loops: CDR1 KGHSH, CDR2 LQKENI. CDR3 sequence reads: CASSPTGFSQPQHF.

By frequency, this clonotype is medium-sized (0.01 to 0.1%). The chain has TRBV7-9 and TRBJ1-2; absent DNA, TCRdb's TRBD1 call cannot be checked. Germline V lookup: CDR1 SEHNR, CDR2 FQNEAQ (reference sequence). The CDR3 length is 14 residues. The CDR3 spells CASNQDRGKYGYTF.

This chain uses TRBV5-6 with TRBJ2-7; TCRdb's D gene call, TRBD1, goes unchecked for lack of DNA. The germline V gene encodes CDR1 SGHDT and CDR2 YYEEEE. The CDR3 has 13 amino acids. The CDR3 reads CASSFGTGVPQYF.

The genes are TRBV5-1 and TRBJ2-5. CDR1 is SGHRS, CDR2 YFSETQ, per germline. The CDR3 contains 11 residues. This CDR3 is CASSLQETQYF.

The gene calls are TRBV27 and TRBJ1-3. From germline, CDR1 is MNHEY and CDR2 SMNVEV (reference sequence). The CDR3 is 13 amino acids. CDR3 residues: CASSLAMGNTIYF.

According to its frequency, this clonotype is medium-sized. The rearrangement links TRBV29-1 to TRBJ1-5; TCRdb indicates TRBD1, and absent DNA this call remains unverified. Germline-derived CDR1 and CDR2 are SQVTM and ANQGSEA. This CDR3 spans 13 amino acids. This CDR3 is CGALQGNNQPQHF. Full variable domain (rest looked up from reference TRBV29-1 and TRBJ1-5): SAVISQKPSRDICQRGTSLTIQCQVDSQVTMMFWYRQQPGQSLTLIATANQGSEATYESGFVIDKFPISRPNLTFSTLTVSNMSPEDSSIYLCGALQGNNQPQHFGDGTRLSIL.

This clonotype is identified as medium-sized (0.01 to 0.1%) from frequency. The V gene is TRBV15, the J gene TRBJ1-6. Germline lookup yields CDR1 LNHNV and CDR2 YYDKDF (reference sequence). The CDR3 extends over 12 amino acids. CDR3 region: CATSRGDSPLHF.

The V and J genes are TRBV6-1 and TRBJ1-3; TCRdb proposes TRBD1, but this gene call is untestable without DNA. Germline CDR1 is MNHNS and CDR2 is SASEGT. This CDR3 has 11 residues. CDR3 region: CAIGQVDTIYF.

This clonotype is medium-sized by frequency. The chain carries TRBV5-1 and TRBJ2-1; TCRdb returns TRBD1, unconfirmable since there is no DNA. Germline CDR1 and CDR2: SGHRS and YFSETQ. CDR3 size: 17 residues. CDR3 sequence: CASSEIAGDALWNEQFF.

This clonotype is identified as medium-sized (0.01 to 0.1%) from frequency. This chain links TRBV13 with TRBJ2-1; no DNA is available, so the TRBD1 call from TCRdb remains unchecked. In germline, CDR1 is PRHDT, CDR2 FYEKMQ (reference sequence). The CDR3 length is 15 residues. The CDR3 here is CASSSRTGLYNEQFF.

The rearrangement joins TRBV29-1 to TRBJ1-5. This CDR3 comprises 13 residues. The germline V gene encodes CDR1 SQVTM and CDR2 ANQGSEA. The CDR3 protein is CSVADGNNQPQHF.

The chain couples TRBV27 to TRBJ1-1; the D gene TCRdb calls, TRBD1, cannot be checked with no DNA. This CDR3 comprises 15 residues. CDR1 and CDR2 from the germline V gene are MNHEY and SMNVEV (reference sequence). CDR3 sequence: CASSYRSRGNTEAFF.

This clonotype ranks as medium-sized in terms of frequency. The chain is built from TRBV6-5 and TRBJ1-1. From germline, CDR1 is MNHEY and CDR2 SVGAGI. The CDR3 loop spans 15 amino acids. CDR3: CASSYLRVGNTEAFF.

This clonotype registers medium-sized (0.01 to 0.1%) by frequency. The chain carries TRBV6-1 and TRBJ2-7; TCRdb lists TRBD2, though no DNA is available to test this call. Per germline, CDR1 MNHNS and CDR2 SASEGT. This CDR3 spans 15 amino acids. CDR3 amino acids: CASSERAYQRHEQYF.

This clonotype registers medium-sized (0.01 to 0.1%) by frequency. The chain has TRBV6-6 and TRBJ2-2. Germline-derived CDR1 and CDR2 are MNHNY and SVGAGI (reference sequence). The CDR3 contains 13 residues. Here the CDR3 reads CAGRVSLAGELFF.

V and J are TRBV5-1 and TRBJ2-1; TCRdb lists TRBD1, though no DNA is available to test this call. Germline CDR1 is SGHRS and CDR2 is YFSETQ. This CDR3 region has 14 residues. CDR3 amino acids: CASSSRGAYNEQFF. The full variable domain, rest sourced from reference TRBV5-1 and TRBJ2-1, is KAGVTQTPRYLIKTRGQQVTLSCSPISGHRSVSWYQQTPGQGLQFLFEYFSETQRNKGNFPGRFSGRQFSNSRSEMNVSTLELGDSALYLCASSSRGAYNEQFFGPGTRLTVL.

Considering frequency, this clonotype is medium-sized (0.01 to 0.1%). This chain uses TRBV19 with TRBJ1-6; lacking DNA, the TRBD1 call made by TCRdb goes unchecked. Germline V gene sequence: CDR1 LNHDA, CDR2 SQIVND (reference sequence). The CDR3 contains 14 residues. The CDR3 region is CASRTGTGNSPLHF.

This clonotype is labeled medium-sized based on frequency. The rearrangement joins TRBV15 to TRBJ2-1; TCRdb's assignment of TRBD1 cannot be checked, as there is no DNA. CDR1 LNHNV and CDR2 YYDKDF come from the germline V gene (reference sequence). This CDR3 is 15 amino acids long. The CDR3 spells CATSSRTGSSDEQFF.

This clonotype ranks as medium-sized in terms of frequency. CDR3 residues: CASSPFLERGGANEQFF. The chain combines TRBV6-5 with TRBJ2-1; TCRdb lists TRBD2, though no DNA is available to test this call. This CDR3 comprises 17 residues. Germline-derived CDR1 and CDR2 are MNHEY and SVGAGI.

This clonotype is classed as medium-sized by frequency. The genes are TRBV30 and TRBJ2-1; the TCRdb call, TRBD1, lacks DNA for checking. Germline V gene data show CDR1 as GTSNPN and CDR2 as SVGIG (reference sequence). CDR3 size: 13 residues. The CDR3 sequence: CAWSTGTPPGQFF.